These T cell receptor beta chains were read from a single sample in a study of Ad26.COV2.S vaccination and SARS-CoV-2 variants. Here immunoSEQ multiplex PCR was the method, and the copy in TCRdb shows in-frame clones only, minus some. The sample includes some 340,000 clones, just under 85% of them seen just once. Sample: peripheral blood, taken in a trial of Ad26.COV2.S vaccine versus placebo. These receptors originate from a person between 18 and 59 years old who received the Ad26.COV2.S COVID-19 vaccine or a placebo. Both conserved end residues are part of each CDR3. A D gene is named only where the DNA matches it firmly. A clone size is listed for some rows: how often the clone was seen (once, few, many), or a class if it is expanded.

.	.	TRBV4-2	TRBJ2-7	CASSPSRAGYEQYF	TGTGCCAGCAGCCCATCAAGGGCAGGGTACGAGCAGTACTTC
.	.	TRBV5-6	TRBJ1-2	CASSLKGGHGLYGYTF	TGTGCCAGCAGCTTGAAGGGGGGCCACGGTCTCTATGGCTACACCTTC
.	TRBD1	TRBV6-5	TRBJ1-1	CASSYHGQGRTEAFF	TGTGCCAGCAGTTATCATGGACAGGGGAGAACTGAAGCTTTCTTT
.	.	TRBV7-8	TRBJ2-2	CASSQHTGSSYTGELFF	TGTGCCAGCAGCCAACATACCGGGTCTTCCTACACCGGGGAGCTGTTTTTT
.	.	TRBV7-2	TRBJ1-2	CASSLRQGDGYTF	TGTGCCAGCAGCTTGCGGCAGGGAGACGGCTACACCTTC
.	TRBD1	TRBV3-1/TRBV3-2	TRBJ1-1	CASSRQGAAVLNTEAFF	TGTGCCAGCAGCCGCCAGGGGGCGGCGGTTTTGAACACTGAAGCTTTCTTT
once	TRBD2	TRBV5-1	TRBJ2-3	CASSSQLAGVTDTQYF	TGCGCCAGCAGCTCCCAACTAGCGGGGGTCACAGATACGCAGTATTTT
.	TRBD2	TRBV19	TRBJ2-5	CASTRRGLAGGNLQETQYF	TGTGCCAGTACCCGCCGCGGACTAGCGGGGGGCAACCTCCAAGAGACCCAGTACTTC
.	.	TRBV2	TRBJ2-1	CASSDTDSSYNEQFF	TGTGCCAGCAGTGACACGGATAGCTCCTACAATGAGCAGTTCTTC
.	.	TRBV2	TRBJ1-2	CASSEGPEGGYTF	TGTGCCAGCAGTGAGGGGCCGGAGGGAGGCTACACCTTC
.	.	TRBV6-5	TRBJ1-2	CASRGGRDDNYGYTF	TGTGCCAGCAGGGGGGGAAGGGACGATAACTATGGCTACACCTTC
.	TRBD1	TRBV7-9	TRBJ2-7	CASGTGGSYEQYF	TGTGCCAGCGGGACAGGGGGCTCCTACGAGCAGTACTTC
.	TRBD2	TRBV29-1	TRBJ2-7	CSVEDQDGGTYEQYF	TGCAGCGTTGAAGATCAGGACGGGGGGACCTACGAGCAGTACTTC
.	.	TRBV30	TRBJ2-3	CAWTGDSTDTQYF	TGTGCCTGGACTGGGGACAGCACAGATACGCAGTATTTT
once	.	TRBV7-9	TRBJ2-6	CASSLDRTSGANVLTF	TGTGCCAGCAGCCTTGACAGGACCTCTGGGGCCAACGTCCTGACTTTC
.	.	TRBV5-1	TRBJ2-5	CASRGRETQYF	TGCGCCAGCAGAGGCCGGGAGACCCAGTACTTC
.	TRBD1	TRBV4-2	TRBJ2-2	CASSRQDREDTGELFF	TGTGCCAGCAGCCGCCAGGACAGGGAGGACACCGGGGAGCTGTTTTTT
.	TRBD1	TRBV7-2	TRBJ1-3	CASSLNRQGAGNTIYF	TGTGCCAGCAGCTTGAATCGGCAGGGGGCTGGAAACACCATATATTTT
.	.	TRBV9	TRBJ2-3	CASSHPQASGDTQYF	TGTGCCAGCAGCCATCCCCAGGCGTCTGGAGACACGCAGTATTTT
many	.	TRBV3-1/TRBV3-2	TRBJ2-2	CASSQDPGELFF	TGTGCCAGCAGCCAAGATCCCGGGGAGCTGTTTTTT
.	.	TRBV28	TRBJ2-7	CASSPSGVSSYEQYF	TGTGCCAGCAGCCCTTCGGGGGTGAGCTCCTACGAGCAGTACTTC
.	.	TRBV5-1	TRBJ2-2	CASSLNTGELFF	TGCGCCAGCAGCCTGAACACCGGGGAGCTGTTTTTT
.	.	TRBV20-1	TRBJ2-2	CSASYETGELFF	TGCAGTGCTAGTTACGAGACCGGGGAGCTGTTTTTT
.	.	TRBV9	TRBJ1-6	CASSVDGGVGSPLHF	TGTGCCAGCAGCGTAGACGGGGGAGTGGGTTCACCCCTCCACTTT
.	.	TRBV6-2/TRBV6-3	TRBJ1-6	CASSYVGGSPLHF	TGTGCCAGCAGTTATGTTGGCGGATCACCCCTCCACTTT
.	.	TRBV2	TRBJ1-1	CASSRTANTEAFF	TGTGCCAGCAGTCGGACGGCGAACACTGAAGCTTTCTTT
.	.	TRBV7-9	TRBJ2-7	CASSSGQFGQYF	TGTGCCAGCAGCTCCGGACAGTTCGGGCAGTACTTC
few	TRBD1	TRBV5-1	TRBJ2-2	CASSPGQGVRTGELFF	TGCGCCAGCAGCCCCGGACAGGGGGTGCGCACCGGGGAGCTGTTTTTT
.	.	TRBV5-4	TRBJ2-1	CASSPEGHYNEQFF	TGTGCCAGCAGCCCCGAAGGCCACTACAATGAGCAGTTCTTC